This T cell receptor beta chain was profiled in a study of response to subunit inactivated influenza vaccine. As to this clonotype: The antigen remains unidentified.

TCRdb re-called the RT-PCR reads with MiXCR, one entry per CDR3 protein. The profile shows 610,000 or so distinct CDR3 sequences, 14% of them singletons. The CDR3 covers 13 residues. The germline V gene has CDR1 DFQATT and CDR2 SNEGSKA (reference sequence). V was pared by 3 bases and J by 7 bases, with 15 bases between. Study results and limitations: The authors offered the suggestion that each seasonal influenza vaccination recruits few new T cells.

Material: PBMCs from blood, obtained 11 to 12 days after vaccination. This sequence was found in a man in his fifties or sixties who received an inactivated influenza vaccine. The genes are TRBV20-1 and TRBJ1-2; a possible D gene is TRBD1 (5 bases). In nucleotides, the CDR3 is TGCAGTGCTAGCAAAGGGGATGCACTTGGCTACACCTTC. Translation: CSASKGDALGYTF.